This T cell receptor (beta chain) comes out of a study of cytomegalovirus exposure and HLA in healthy donors. Study background: Of all 400 or so donors who were genotyped, 81% belonged to the Caucasian-associated ancestry cluster.

Of note for this clone: Its target is not known.

The CDR3 has 15 amino acids. After removal of 6 bases from V and 6 bases from J, the junction contained 7 bases not matched to a gene. Germline CDR1 reads SGHTA; CDR2 reads FQGNSA. Both 60 Vbeta primers and 13 Jbeta primers went into the PCR. Original methodology: It was a later analysis that counted 83 million or so unique TCR beta chains, of which some 9.9 million were shared. The protocol was immunoSEQ multiplex PCR, while the TCRdb copy is restricted to in-frame clones and leaves out a portion. V and J calls and clone size are given by that table; D and trimming were obtained from the DNA. The sample has fewer than 250,000 clones, about 87% seen once. Findings and limits, study-wide: A cluster of highly shared sequence variants was likely a sequencing artifact.

The rearrangement links TRBV7-2 to TRBJ1-6; TRBD1 matches 8 bases. Specimen: PBMCs. The TCR comes from a woman aged 18-35 years in good health and CMV-seronegative. The CDR3 protein is CASRIRTGTNSPLHF. CDR3 in DNA: TGTGCCAGCAGAATCAGGACAGGGACTAATTCACCCCTCCACTTT.